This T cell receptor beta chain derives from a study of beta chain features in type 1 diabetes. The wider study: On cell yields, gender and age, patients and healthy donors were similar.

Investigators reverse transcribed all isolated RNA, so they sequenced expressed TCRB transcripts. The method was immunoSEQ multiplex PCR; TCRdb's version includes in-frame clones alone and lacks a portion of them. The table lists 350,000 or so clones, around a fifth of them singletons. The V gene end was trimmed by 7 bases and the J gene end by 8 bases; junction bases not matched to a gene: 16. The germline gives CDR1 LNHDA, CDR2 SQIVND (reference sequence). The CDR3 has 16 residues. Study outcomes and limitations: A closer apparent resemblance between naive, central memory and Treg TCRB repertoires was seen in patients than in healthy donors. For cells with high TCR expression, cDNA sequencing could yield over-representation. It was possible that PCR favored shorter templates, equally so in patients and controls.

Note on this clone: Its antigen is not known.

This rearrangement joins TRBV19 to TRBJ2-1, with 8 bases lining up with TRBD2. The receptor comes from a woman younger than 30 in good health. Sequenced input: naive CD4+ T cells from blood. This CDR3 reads CASTPGGLAWPYEQFF. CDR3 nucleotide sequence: TGTGCCAGTACTCCGGGAGGGCTAGCGTGGCCCTATGAGCAGTTCTTC.